A single sample is the source of the 27 T cell receptor beta chains below, sequenced in a study of T cell changes during pregnancy in multiple sclerosis. Sequencing used immunoSEQ multiplex PCR; TCRdb keeps in-frame clones, though not all of them. This table has around 60,000 clones, 93% appearing once. Sequenced here: CD4+ T cells from peripheral blood mononuclear cells, sampled before pregnancy. All receptors come from a female donor with multiple sclerosis, enrolled in a pregnancy study.

V and J are TRBV5-4 and TRBJ1-5; D possibly corresponds to TRBD1 (6 bases). The germline CDR1 and CDR2 sequences are SGHNT and YYREEE (reference sequence). The CDR3 contains 18 residues. The V gene lost 0 bases and the J gene lost 0 bases, with 16 bases spanning the gap. Written as DNA, the CDR3 is TGTGCCAGCAGCTTGGGACAGGCTAACGACGTTAGCAATCAGCCCCAGCATTTT. Its protein is CASSLGQANDVSNQPQHF.

The CDR3 sequence is CASSLPSGRANEQFF. The CDR3 DNA follows: TGTGCCAGCAGCTTGCCTAGCGGGAGGGCCAATGAGCAGTTCTTC. This chain links TRBV5-6 with TRBJ2-1, with 12 bases that match TRBD2. The V gene's germline CDR1 is SGHDT and CDR2 YYEEEE. The V gene end was trimmed by 1 base and the J gene end by 6 bases; junction bases not matched to a gene: 2. The CDR3 sequence is 15 residues long.

This clone was seen only once. In DNA, the CDR3 is TGCGCCAGCAGCCAAGTTTCAGGAGAGACCCAGTACTTC. Translation: CASSQVSGETQYF. The genes are TRBV4-3 and TRBJ2-5; D remains unclear. V lost 1 base and J lost 4, with 7 bases in between. CDR3 length: 13 amino acids. CDR1 and CDR2 (germline): LGHNA, YSLEER.

The rearrangement links TRBV11-3 to TRBJ2-3, with 9 bases lining up with TRBD2. Germline trimming cut 5 bases from V and 2 bases from J; bases unmatched to any gene: 11. CDR1 is SGHNT, CDR2 YENEEA, per germline. The CDR3 has 17 amino acids. The CDR3 bases are TGTGCCAGCAGCCGAAAGACTAGCGGTTACCTCACAGATACGCAGTATTTT. This sequence encodes CASSRKTSGYLTDTQYF.

The chain carries TRBV11-3 and TRBJ2-5; 9 bases align to TRBD2. The CDR3 sequence is 13 residues long. V lost 5 bases to trimming and J lost 5 bases; unmatched junction nucleotides: 3. The V gene's germline CDR1 is SGHNT and CDR2 YENEEA. CDR3 amino acids: CASSAGGAETQYF. CDR3 nucleotide sequence: TGTGCCAGCAGCGCGGGAGGGGCTGAGACCCAGTACTTC.

The chain uses TRBV7-9 and TRBJ2-1; 7 positions agree with TRBD2. Germline V CDR1 and CDR2: SEHNR, FQNEAQ (reference sequence). The V and J ends lost 4 bases and 6 bases, in that order; junction bases with no gene match: 9. CDR3 size: 15 residues. The CDR3 reads CASSSGGTTLNEQFF. In DNA form, the CDR3 reads TGTGCCAGCAGCTCAGGTGGGACTACACTCAATGAGCAGTTCTTC.

The chain has TRBV11-2 and TRBJ2-1, with TRBD2 matching 7 bases. V was clipped by 5 bases and J by 2 bases; unmatched bases: 9. Germline CDR1 reads SGHAT; CDR2 reads FQNNGV. The CDR3 sequence is 16 residues long. CDR3 coding DNA: TGTGCCAGCAGCACCCCTCGCGGGGGTACCTACAATGAGCAGTTCTTC. Its protein product is CASSTPRGGTYNEQFF. The full variable domain, in which reference TRBV11-2 and TRBJ2-1 provide the parts outside the CDR3, is EAGVAQSPRYKIIEKRQSVAFWCNPISGHATLYWYQQILGQGPKLLIQFQNNGVVDDSQLPKDRFSAERLKGVDSTLKIQPAKLEDSAVYLCASSTPRGGTYNEQFFGPGTRLTVL.

V usage is TRBV2 and J usage is TRBJ2-1, with 13 bases fitting TRBD2. V was pared by 9 bases and J by 9 bases, with 5 bases of the junction left unmatched. CDR1 and CDR2 (germline): SNHLY, FYNNEI. The CDR3 extends over 13 amino acids. The CDR3 sequence: CASSGLAGVEQFF. As DNA, the CDR3 is TGTGCCAGTTCTGGACTAGCGGGAGTTGAGCAGTTCTTC.

This clone occurred once. The chain recombines TRBV7-8 with TRBJ2-7; 14 positions match TRBD2. V lost 5 bases, J lost 2 bases, and 5 bases stayed unmatched. CDR1 and CDR2 from the germline V gene are SGHVS and FQNEAQ. This CDR3 spans 16 amino acids. CDR3 loop: CASSLLTSGRAYEQYF. CDR3 in DNA: TGTGCCAGCAGCCTACTGACTAGCGGGAGGGCCTACGAGCAGTACTTC.

This chain links TRBV7-2 with TRBJ1-2; 9 positions agree with TRBD1. In germline, CDR1 is SGHTA, CDR2 FQGNSA. This CDR3 has 16 residues. Trimming cost V 5 bases and J 4 bases; bases outside gene matches: 11. CDR3 in DNA: TGTGCCAGCAGCCTAGGAACAGGGGGCTGGAGCTATGGCTACACCTTC. Translated, it gives CASSLGTGGWSYGYTF.

V gene TRBV6-4 combines with J gene TRBJ2-1; TRBD2 aligns across 15 bases. The CDR3 runs 21 residues. Trimming removed 0 bases from V and 9 bases from J; junction bases left unmatched: 18. Germline V gene sequence: CDR1 MRHNA, CDR2 SNTAGT. The chain's CDR3 is CASSDSFGTSGRLGPRGEQFF. CDR3 bases: TGTGCCAGCAGTGACTCTTTCGGGACTAGCGGGAGGTTAGGCCCGAGAGGTGAGCAGTTCTTC.

This clone was counted between two and nine times. This chain uses TRBV7-2 with TRBJ1-1; TRBD1 matches at 7 bases. This CDR3 contains 13 residues. The J segment lost 7 bases and the V segment lost 4 bases, leaving 6 bases of the junction unmatched. Germline V gene data show CDR1 as SGHTA and CDR2 as FQGNSA. The CDR3 protein is CASSSGQASEAFF. For the CDR3, the DNA is TGTGCCAGCAGCTCTGGACAGGCAAGTGAAGCTTTCTTT. Based on the CDR3 plus reference TRBV7-2 and TRBJ1-1, the full variable domain is GAGVSQSPSNKVTEKGKDVELRCDPISGHTALYWYRQSLGQGLEFLIYFQGNSAPDKSGLPSDRFSAERTGGSVSTLTIQRTQQEDSAVYLCASSSGQASEAFFGQGTRLTVV.

This clone has a single count. The chain is built from TRBV27 and TRBJ2-1; the D gene is possibly TRBD2 (6 bases). Germline lookup yields CDR1 MNHEY and CDR2 SMNVEV (reference sequence). Trimming cost V 8 bases and J 4 bases, with 12 bases left between them. This CDR3 region has 13 residues. The CDR3 is CASGSRGYNEQFF. The CDR3 DNA is TGTGCCAGCGGATCCCGGGGGTACAATGAGCAGTTCTTC.

The rearrangement links TRBV2 to TRBJ2-7, with 7 bases fitting TRBD1. The CDR3 has 14 residues. Unmatched junction bases numbered 5, after V lost 5 bases and J lost 1 base. CDR1 is SNHLY, CDR2 FYNNEI, per germline. DNA for the CDR3: TGTGCCAGCAGTAAAGGGACAGTATCCTACGAGCAGTACTTC. This codes for CASSKGTVSYEQYF.

The V gene is TRBV19, the J gene TRBJ1-2; D is perhaps TRBD1 (6 bases). The CDR3 contains 16 residues. The V and J ends lost 6 bases and 4 bases respectively, with 21 bases between them. The germline gives CDR1 LNHDA, CDR2 SQIVND (reference sequence). The CDR3 sequence: CASRRSRTALGYGYTF. CDR3 in DNA: TGTGCCAGTAGGAGGTCTCGGACAGCCCTTGGCTATGGCTACACCTTC.

The J gene is TRBJ1-1, the V gene TRBV18, with D possibly matching TRBD1 (6 bases). CDR1 and CDR2 from the germline V gene are KGHSH and LQKENI. This CDR3 is 14 amino acids long. V was pared by 2 bases and J by 4 bases, with 11 bases between. The CDR3 spells CASSPMGASTEAFF. Written as DNA, the CDR3 is TGTGCCAGCTCACCAATGGGGGCCAGCACTGAAGCTTTCTTT.

This chain uses TRBV2 with TRBJ1-5; 7 positions match TRBD1. This CDR3 is built from 16 residues. Unmatched junction bases numbered 9, after V lost 5 bases and J lost 2 bases. The germline CDR1 and CDR2 sequences are SNHLY and FYNNEI. In nucleotides, the CDR3 is TGTGCCAGCAGTCCCCTAGGGGGCTCAGGCAATCAGCCCCAGCATTTT. Amino acid sequence: CASSPLGGSGNQPQHF.

The count of this clone is one. This chain uses TRBV11-2 with TRBJ2-2; 10 bases line up with TRBD2. The V gene end was trimmed by 5 bases and the J gene end by 6 bases; junction bases not matched to a gene: 6. The CDR3 is made up of 15 amino acids. Germline lookup yields CDR1 SGHAT and CDR2 FQNNGV. The CDR3 bases are TGTGCCAGCAGCCTGGGACTAGCGTTCGCCGGGGAGCTGTTTTTT. The encoded protein is CASSLGLAFAGELFF.

The chain uses TRBV4-3 and TRBJ2-7; 9 bases map to TRBD1. Trimming cost V 3 bases and J 7 bases; bases outside gene matches: 7. The length of the CDR3 is 14 residues. CDR1 is LGHNA, CDR2 YSLEER, per germline. CDR3 loop: CASSHLQGAEEQYF. Here the CDR3 DNA reads TGCGCCAGCAGCCACTTACAGGGGGCCGAGGAGCAGTACTTC.

The chain is built from TRBV27 and TRBJ1-1, with 8 nucleotides matching TRBD1. V lost 3 bases, J lost 7 bases, and 4 bases stayed unmatched. The CDR3 consists of 13 residues. The germline CDR1 and CDR2 sequences are MNHEY and SMNVEV (reference sequence). This chain's CDR3 is CASSFGQGFEAFF. CDR3 nucleotides: TGTGCCAGCAGTTTTGGACAGGGCTTTGAAGCTTTCTTT.

The chain carries TRBV5-6 and TRBJ2-1; 9 bases map to TRBD2. V lost 4 bases and J lost 9; bases outside the gene matches: 5. CDR3 size: 13 residues. Germline-derived CDR1 and CDR2 are SGHDT and YYEEEE. CDR3 DNA sequence: TGTGCCAGCAGCGGGGGACTAGCTGTTGAGCAGTTCTTC. Translated, it gives CASSGGLAVEQFF.

The rearrangement links TRBV11-3 to TRBJ2-3; 7 bases are shared with TRBD2. Germline CDR1 and CDR2: SGHNT and YENEEA. V lost 5 bases to trimming and J lost 5 bases; unmatched junction nucleotides: 10. This CDR3 has 15 amino acids. The CDR3 is CASSPQGAGKDTQYF. CDR3 sequence (DNA): TGTGCCAGCAGCCCGCAAGGAGCGGGGAAAGATACGCAGTATTTT.

This sequence joins TRBV29-1 and TRBJ2-3; 8 bases match TRBD2. V shed 7 bases and J 2 bases; nucleotides not matched to a gene: 11. The CDR3 is 15 amino acids. In germline, CDR1 is SQVTM, CDR2 ANQGSEA. The CDR3 loop reads CSAREGSGATDTQYF. CDR3 nucleotide sequence: TGCAGCGCCAGAGAGGGTAGCGGGGCCACAGATACGCAGTATTTT.

CDR3 residues: CASSLVVAADTQYF. The CDR3 DNA is TGTGCCAGCAGCTTAGTGGTGGCGGCAGATACGCAGTATTTT. The chain uses TRBV11-2 and TRBJ2-3, with D unresolved. The CDR3 loop spans 14 amino acids. The V and J ends lost 1 base and 4 bases respectively, with 9 bases between them. The germline gives CDR1 SGHAT, CDR2 FQNNGV.

This chain connects TRBV19 to TRBJ2-7, with D maybe TRBD1 (6 bases). CDR1 is LNHDA, CDR2 SQIVND, per germline (reference sequence). V shed 3 bases and J shed 3 bases, with 21 bases lying between them. This CDR3 region has 17 residues. The CDR3 reads CASSMGARGNPLYEQYF. The CDR3 DNA reads as TGTGCCAGTAGTATGGGAGCTAGGGGGAACCCTCTCTACGAGCAGTACTTC.

V is TRBV4-2 and J is TRBJ2-7; 11 bases line up with TRBD1. The germline gives CDR1 LGHNA, CDR2 YNFKEQ. V lost 2 bases and J lost 5; bases outside the gene matches: 11. The CDR3 spans 17 residues. The CDR3 nucleotides read TGTGCCAGCAGCCAAAGAGCAAGGGACAGGGGGGCCCACGAGCAGTACTTC. This gives the protein CASSQRARDRGAHEQYF.

The chain uses TRBV5-1 and TRBJ2-3, with 11 bases that match TRBD1. The junction had 3 bases not matched to a gene; V was cut back by 3 bases and J by 3 bases. Germline V lookup: CDR1 SGHRS, CDR2 YFSETQ. CDR3 length equals 15 residues. In DNA, the CDR3 is TGCGCCAGCAGCTCGGGACAGGGGGTGACAGATACGCAGTATTTT. This encodes CASSSGQGVTDTQYF. Supplemented by reference TRBV5-1 and TRBJ2-3, the full variable domain reads KAGVTQTPRYLIKTRGQQVTLSCSPISGHRSVSWYQQTPGQGLQFLFEYFSETQRNKGNFPGRFSGRQFSNSRSEMNVSTLELGDSALYLCASSSGQGVTDTQYFGPGTRLTVL.